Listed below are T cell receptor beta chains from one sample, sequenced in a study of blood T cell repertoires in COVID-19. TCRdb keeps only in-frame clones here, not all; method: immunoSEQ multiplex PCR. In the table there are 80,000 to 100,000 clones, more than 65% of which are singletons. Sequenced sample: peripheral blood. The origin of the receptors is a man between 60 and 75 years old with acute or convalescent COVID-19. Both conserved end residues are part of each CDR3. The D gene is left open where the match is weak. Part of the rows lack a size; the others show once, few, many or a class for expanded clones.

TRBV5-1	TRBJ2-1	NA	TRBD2	TGCGCCAGCAGCTTAGCGATAGCGGGGGGGTACAATGAGCAGTTCTTC	CASSLAIAGGYNEQFF
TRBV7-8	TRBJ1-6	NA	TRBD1	TGTGCCAGCAGCCGTTGGGACAGGGGAGGTTCACCCCTCCACTTT	CASSRWDRGGSPLHF
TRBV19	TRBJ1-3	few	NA	TGTGCCAGTAGTATTCTAGGGGAGGCTGGAAACACCATATATTTT	CASSILGEAGNTIYF
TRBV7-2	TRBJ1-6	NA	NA	TGTGCCAGCAGACTCGAGAGCGTATCACCCCTCCACTTT	CASRLESVSPLHF
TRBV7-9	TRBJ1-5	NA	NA	TGTGCCAGCAGCTTATTTGCAGGGTTTGATCAGCCCCAGCATTTT	CASSLFAGFDQPQHF
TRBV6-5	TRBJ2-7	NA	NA	TGTGCCAGCAGGGAGGGACTCTACGAGCAGTACTTC	CASREGLYEQYF
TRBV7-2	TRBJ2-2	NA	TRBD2	TGTGCCAGCAGAAATAGCGGGACGAAGAACACCGGGGAGCTGTTTTTT	CASRNSGTKNTGELFF
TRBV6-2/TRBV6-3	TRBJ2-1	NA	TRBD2	TGTGCCAGCAGTACAATACTTAGTTACATGGGACTAGTGAGCGATGAGCAGTTCTTC	CASSTILSYMGLVSDEQFF
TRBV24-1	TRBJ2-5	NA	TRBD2	TGTGCCACCAGTCTGGGGGGGCAAGAGACCCAGTACTTC	CATSLGGQETQYF
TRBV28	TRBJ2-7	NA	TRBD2	TGTGCCAGCAATGGTGCGGGAGGGCCCTACGAGCAGTACTTC	CASNGAGGPYEQYF
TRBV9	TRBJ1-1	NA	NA	TGTGCCAGCAGCGTAAGTGCCAGGAACACTGAAGCTTTCTTT	CASSVSARNTEAFF
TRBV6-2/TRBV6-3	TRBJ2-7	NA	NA	TGTGCCAGCAGTTACCACCTCGGGCAGTACTTC	CASSYHLGQYF
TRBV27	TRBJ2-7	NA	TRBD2	TGTGCCAGCAGTTCCGGGACTAGCCTGGGCGAGCAGTACTTC	CASSSGTSLGEQYF
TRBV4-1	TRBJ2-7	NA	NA	TGCGCCAGCAGCCCCAGGGACTTCTCCTACGAGCAGTACTTC	CASSPRDFSYEQYF
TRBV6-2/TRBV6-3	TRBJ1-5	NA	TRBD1	TGTGCCAGCAGTTACCGCACAGGGGGCAATCAGCCCCAGCATTTT	CASSYRTGGNQPQHF